The source of this T cell receptor (beta chain) is a study of T cells expressing NK-cell markers. CDR3 length equals 17 residues. Germline V gene sequence: CDR1 SGHTA, CDR2 FQGNSA. TCRdb reprocessed the 5' RACE reads; each CDR3 protein has one entry and no DNA is given. The sample data list fewer than 400,000 distinct CDR3 sequences. The chain recombines TRBV7-2 with TRBJ1-3; TCRdb selects TRBD1, and the lack of DNA leaves this call unchecked. Material for sequencing was blood T cells: a sorted CD56 or NKG2C T cell subset, CD4+ or CD8+ T cells, or bulk PBMC T cells (not recorded which). The sequence derives from a man between 18 and 69 years old in good health. The CDR3 here is CASSALQGSSTGNTIYF.